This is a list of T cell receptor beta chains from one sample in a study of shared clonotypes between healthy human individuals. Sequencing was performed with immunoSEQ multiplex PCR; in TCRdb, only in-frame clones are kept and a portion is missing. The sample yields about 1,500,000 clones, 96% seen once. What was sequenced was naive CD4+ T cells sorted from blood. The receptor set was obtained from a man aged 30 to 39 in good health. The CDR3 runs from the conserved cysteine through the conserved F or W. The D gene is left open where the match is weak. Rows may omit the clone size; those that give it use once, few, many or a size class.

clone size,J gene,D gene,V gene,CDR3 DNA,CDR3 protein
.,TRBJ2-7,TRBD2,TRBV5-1,TGCGCCAGCAGCGACGGGACTAGCTCCTCCTACGAGCAGTACTTC,CASSDGTSSSYEQYF
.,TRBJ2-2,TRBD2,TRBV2,TGTGCCAGCAGTGAGAAGAGCGGGAGGGTCACCGGGGAGCTGTTTTTT,CASSEKSGRVTGELFF
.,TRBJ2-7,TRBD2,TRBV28,TGTGCCAGCAGTTTTATGGCGGGAGGGCCGGGAGAGCAGTACTTC,CASSFMAGGPGEQYF
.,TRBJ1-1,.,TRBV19,TGTGCCAGTAGCCCCTGGGCCGTGACGATGAACACTGAAGCTTTCTTT,CASSPWAVTMNTEAFF
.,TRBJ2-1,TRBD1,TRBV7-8,TGTGCCAGCAGCCGGGGCAGGGGGAATGAGCAGTTCTTC,CASSRGRGNEQFF
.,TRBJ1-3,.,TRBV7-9,TGTGCCAGCAGCTTGCAGGACGGAAACACCATATATTTT,CASSLQDGNTIYF
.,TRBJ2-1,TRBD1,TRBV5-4,TGTGCCAGCAGTACTCCGGGACAGGGGTTGAATGAGCAGTTCTTC,CASSTPGQGLNEQFF
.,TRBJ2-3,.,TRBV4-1,TGCGCCAGCAGACCCTACAGGGACTCCTTGCCAGATACGCAGTATTTT,CASRPYRDSLPDTQYF
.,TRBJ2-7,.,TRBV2,TGTGCCAGCAGTGGTAGAGCCCGGGGTCGGTACGAGCAGTACTTC,CASSGRARGRYEQYF
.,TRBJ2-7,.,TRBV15,TGTGCCACCAGCTTGGACAGTAACTCCTACGAGCAGTACTTC,CATSLDSNSYEQYF
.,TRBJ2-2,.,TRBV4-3,TGCGCCAGCAGCCAAGGCCCGGGCACCGGGGAGCTGTTTTTT,CASSQGPGTGELFF
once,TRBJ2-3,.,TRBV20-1,TGCAGTGTGACTATTCCTGATACGCAGTATTTT,CSVTIPDTQYF
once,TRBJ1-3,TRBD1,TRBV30,TGTGCCTGGAGTAATTACAGGGGGATCACTGGAAACACCATATATTTT,CAWSNYRGITGNTIYF
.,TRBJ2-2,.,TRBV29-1,TGCAGCGTTCAGTCTAGCAGGACCGGGGAGCTGTTTTTT,CSVQSSRTGELFF
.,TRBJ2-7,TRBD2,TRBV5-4,TGTGCCAGCAGCTCGGGAGGTAGCGGGAGCTACGAGCAGTACTTC,CASSSGGSGSYEQYF
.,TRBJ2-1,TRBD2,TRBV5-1,TGCGCCAGCAGCCCAGGACTAGTGAATGAGCAGTTCTTC,CASSPGLVNEQFF
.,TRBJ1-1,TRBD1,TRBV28,TGTGCCAGCAGTTTATCCCCGACAGGGCTAAGGACTGAAGCTTTCTTT,CASSLSPTGLRTEAFF
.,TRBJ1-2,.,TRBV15,TGTGCCACCAGCAGAGATGGCGTTGGGAGTCGGGGCTACACCTTC,CATSRDGVGSRGYTF
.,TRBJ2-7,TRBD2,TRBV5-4,TGTGCCAGCAATGGGGGAGGGGACTTAGACGAGCAGTACTTC,CASNGGGDLDEQYF
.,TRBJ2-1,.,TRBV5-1,TGCGCCAGCAGCCTCGTCTGGGCCGGGGATGAGCAGTTCTTC,CASSLVWAGDEQFF
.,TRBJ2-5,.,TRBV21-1,TGTGCCAGCAGCAAAGAAAAGCCAGTCCGGGACAGCCAAGAGACCCAGTACTTC,CASSKEKPVRDSQETQYF
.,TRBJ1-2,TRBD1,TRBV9,TGTGCCAGCAGCGTAGCCCCCGGGACAGGGCGTTATGGCTACACCTTC,CASSVAPGTGRYGYTF
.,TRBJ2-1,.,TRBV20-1,TGCAGTGCCACAGCTAACAATGAGCAGTTCTTC,CSATANNEQFF
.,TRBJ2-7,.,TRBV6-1,TGTGCCAGCAGGGGGGCCTACGAGCAGTACTTC,CASRGAYEQYF
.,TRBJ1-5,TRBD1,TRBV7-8,TGTGCCAGCAGCCAAGAAACAGGGGTGGGTGAGCCCCAGCATTTT,CASSQETGVGEPQHF
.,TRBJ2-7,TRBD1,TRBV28,TGTGCCAGCAGTTTATTGGGACAGGGGTTTGCCGAGCAGTACTTC,CASSLLGQGFAEQYF
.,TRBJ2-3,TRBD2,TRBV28,TGTGCCAGCAGAAGCGGGAGGGCCCTCACAGATACGCAGTATTTT,CASRSGRALTDTQYF
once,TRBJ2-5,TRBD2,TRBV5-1,TGCGCCAGCAGCTTGGAGGGAGGGTGGACTAGGCAAGAGACCCAGTACTTC,CASSLEGGWTRQETQYF
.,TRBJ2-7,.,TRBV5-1,TGCGCCAGCAGCTTAGGGGACAAGTCCTACGAGCAGTACTTC,CASSLGDKSYEQYF
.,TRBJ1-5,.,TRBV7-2,TGTGCCAGCAGCCCGAGTAGGGGTAATTCTAGGGCATACAATCAGCCCCAGCATTTT,CASSPSRGNSRAYNQPQHF
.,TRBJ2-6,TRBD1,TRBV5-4,TGTGCCAGCAGACAGGGGTCTGGGGCCAACGTCCTGACTTTC,CASRQGSGANVLTF
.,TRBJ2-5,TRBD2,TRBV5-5,TGTGCCAGCAGCCTCGGGACTAGCGGGAGAGAGACCCAGTACTTC,CASSLGTSGRETQYF
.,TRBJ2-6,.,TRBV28,TGTGCCAGCACAGGGGGAGGGGTTCCTGGGGCCAACGTCCTGACTTTC,CASTGGGVPGANVLTF
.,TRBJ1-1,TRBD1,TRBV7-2,TGTGCCAGCAGCCTCGACAGGGGCACTGAAGCTTTCTTT,CASSLDRGTEAFF
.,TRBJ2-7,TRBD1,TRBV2,TGTGCCAGCAGCGCCGCCAGGGGGCTTTACGAGCAGTACTTC,CASSAARGLYEQYF
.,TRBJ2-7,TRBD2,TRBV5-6,TGTGCCAGCAGCCCCGGGACTACCTACGAGCAGTACTTC,CASSPGTTYEQYF
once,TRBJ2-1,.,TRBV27,TGTGCCAGCAGTTACAGGGACTGGGGAGGCAATGAGCAGTTCTTC,CASSYRDWGGNEQFF
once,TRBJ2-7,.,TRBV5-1,TGCGCCAGCAGCTATGGAGTCGGTCCAGGCCCTACCTACGAGCAGTACTTC,CASSYGVGPGPTYEQYF
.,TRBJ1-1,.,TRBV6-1,TGTGCCAGCAGTGAGGCAGGCTTGCACACTGAAGCTTTCTTT,CASSEAGLHTEAFF
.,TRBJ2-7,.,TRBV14,TGTGCCAGCAGCCGGAACACAGGAGGGCTGAGATCTTACTACGAGCAGTACTTC,CASSRNTGGLRSYYEQYF
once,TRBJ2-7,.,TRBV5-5,TGTGCCAGCAGCTTAACCTTTTCTGGGGGAATCTCCTACGAGCAGTACTTC,CASSLTFSGGISYEQYF
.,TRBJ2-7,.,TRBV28,TGTGCCAGCAGTACCCCGGGACAGAGGACTAGGATGATCTACGAGCAGTACTTC,CASSTPGQRTRMIYEQYF
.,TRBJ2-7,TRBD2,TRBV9,TGTGCCAGCAGCGCCCTTCCGGGACTAGGGGCCCCGGGCTCCTACGAGCAGTACTTC,CASSALPGLGAPGSYEQYF
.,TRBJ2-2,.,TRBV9,TGTGCCAGCAGCGTAAGTAGTGGCGGTAGGAACACCGGGGAGCTGTTTTTT,CASSVSSGGRNTGELFF
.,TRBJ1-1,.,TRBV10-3,TGTGCCATCAGTGTACGGGACACACCAGGGATTGAAGCTTTCTTT,CAISVRDTPGIEAFF
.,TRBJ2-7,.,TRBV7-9,TGTGCCAGCAGCTTAGGGAGGGGATGGGAGGAGCTTAGGGACTACGAGCAGTACTTC,CASSLGRGWEELRDYEQYF
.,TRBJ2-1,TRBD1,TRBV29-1,TGCAGCGCAAACCGGGACAGGGGCAATGAGCAGTTCTTC,CSANRDRGNEQFF
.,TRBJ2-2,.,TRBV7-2,TGTGCCAGCAGCTTAGACTCGGACACTACAACCCGGGAGCTGTTTTTT,CASSLDSDTTTRELFF
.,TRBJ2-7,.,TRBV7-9,TGTGCCAGCAGCACCAGGCGGGTGATAGGCTCCTACGAGCAGTACTTC,CASSTRRVIGSYEQYF
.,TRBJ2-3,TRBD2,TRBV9,TGTGCCAGCAGCCTAGCGGGAGGAGGCACAGATACGCAGTATTTT,CASSLAGGGTDTQYF
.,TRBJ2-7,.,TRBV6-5,TGTGCCAGCAGTTACTCCAGGGAGCCCTACGAGCAGTACTTC,CASSYSREPYEQYF
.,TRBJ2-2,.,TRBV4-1,TGCGCCAGCAGCCAAGGCGGCCGGCAGGGACCTTTGAACACCGGGGAGCTGTTTTTT,CASSQGGRQGPLNTGELFF
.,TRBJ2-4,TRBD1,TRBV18,TGTGCCAGCTCACCACTTCCACCCGGGGACAGGGGGGACCTTCAGTACTTC,CASSPLPPGDRGDLQYF
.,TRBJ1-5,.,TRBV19,TGTGCCAGTAGTACGACCTCACAGGGTATTGCCCGGCCCCAGCATTTT,CASSTTSQGIARPQHF
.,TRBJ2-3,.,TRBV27,TGTGCCAGCAGTTCTTTAGGAACAGATACGCAGTATTTT,CASSSLGTDTQYF